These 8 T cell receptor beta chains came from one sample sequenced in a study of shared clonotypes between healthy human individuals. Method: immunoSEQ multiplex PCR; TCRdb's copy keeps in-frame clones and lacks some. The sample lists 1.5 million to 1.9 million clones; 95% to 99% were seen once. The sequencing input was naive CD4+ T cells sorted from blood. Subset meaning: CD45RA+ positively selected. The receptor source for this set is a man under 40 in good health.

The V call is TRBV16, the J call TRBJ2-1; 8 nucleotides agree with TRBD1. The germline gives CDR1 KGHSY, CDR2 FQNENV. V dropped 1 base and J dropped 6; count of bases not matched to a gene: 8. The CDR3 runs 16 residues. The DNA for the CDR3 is TGTGCCAGCAGCCAATTTGGGCAGGGGGCAGGCAATGAGCAGTTCTTC. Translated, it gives CASSQFGQGAGNEQFF.

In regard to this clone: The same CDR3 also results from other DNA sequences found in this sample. The CDR3 sequence: CASSYSGSSGNTIYF. The DNA of the CDR3 is TGTGCCAGCAGTTACTCGGGTTCCTCTGGAAACACCATATATTTT. The V gene is TRBV6-5, the J gene TRBJ1-3, with D uncertain. V was clipped by 0 bases and J by 0 bases, with 6 bases between them. The CDR3 consists of 15 residues. Germline lookup yields CDR1 MNHEY and CDR2 SVGAGI.

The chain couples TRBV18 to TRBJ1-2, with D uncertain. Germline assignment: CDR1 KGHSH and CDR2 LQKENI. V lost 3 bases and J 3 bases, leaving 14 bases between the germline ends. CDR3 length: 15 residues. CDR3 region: CASSPKSDTDYGYTF. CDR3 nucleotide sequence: TGTGCCAGCTCACCGAAGTCAGACACGGACTATGGCTACACCTTC.

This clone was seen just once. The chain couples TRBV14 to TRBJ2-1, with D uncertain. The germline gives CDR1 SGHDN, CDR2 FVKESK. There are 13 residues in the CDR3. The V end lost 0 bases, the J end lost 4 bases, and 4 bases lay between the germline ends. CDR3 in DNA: TGTGCCAGCAGCCAAGACTATTACAATGAGCAGTTCTTC. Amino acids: CASSQDYYNEQFF.

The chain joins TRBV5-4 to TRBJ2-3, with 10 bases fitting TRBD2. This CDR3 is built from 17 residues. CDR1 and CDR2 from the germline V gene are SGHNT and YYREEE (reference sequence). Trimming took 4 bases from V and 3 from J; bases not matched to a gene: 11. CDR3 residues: CASSRASGRVGTDTQYF. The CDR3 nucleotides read TGTGCCAGCAGCCGGGCTAGCGGGAGAGTTGGGACAGATACGCAGTATTTT.

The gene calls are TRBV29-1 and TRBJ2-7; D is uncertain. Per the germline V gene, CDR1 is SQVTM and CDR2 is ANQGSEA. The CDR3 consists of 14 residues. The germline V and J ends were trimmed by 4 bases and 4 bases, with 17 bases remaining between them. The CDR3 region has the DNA TGCAGCGTTGTTCAGCGACGTTCATCTTACGAGCAGTACTTC. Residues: CSVVQRRSSYEQYF.

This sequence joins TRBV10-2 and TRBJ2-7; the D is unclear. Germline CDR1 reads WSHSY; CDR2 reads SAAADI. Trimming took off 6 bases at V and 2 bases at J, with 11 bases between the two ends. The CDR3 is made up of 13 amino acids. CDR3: CASRGFGAYEQYF. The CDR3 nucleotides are TGCGCCAGCAGGGGCTTTGGAGCCTACGAGCAGTACTTC.

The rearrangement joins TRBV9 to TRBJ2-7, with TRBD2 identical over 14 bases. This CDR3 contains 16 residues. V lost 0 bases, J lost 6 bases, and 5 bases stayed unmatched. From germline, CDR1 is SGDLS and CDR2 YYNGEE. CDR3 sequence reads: CASSVGLAGGGLEQYF. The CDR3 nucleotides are TGTGCCAGCAGCGTAGGACTAGCGGGAGGGGGTCTCGAGCAGTACTTC.